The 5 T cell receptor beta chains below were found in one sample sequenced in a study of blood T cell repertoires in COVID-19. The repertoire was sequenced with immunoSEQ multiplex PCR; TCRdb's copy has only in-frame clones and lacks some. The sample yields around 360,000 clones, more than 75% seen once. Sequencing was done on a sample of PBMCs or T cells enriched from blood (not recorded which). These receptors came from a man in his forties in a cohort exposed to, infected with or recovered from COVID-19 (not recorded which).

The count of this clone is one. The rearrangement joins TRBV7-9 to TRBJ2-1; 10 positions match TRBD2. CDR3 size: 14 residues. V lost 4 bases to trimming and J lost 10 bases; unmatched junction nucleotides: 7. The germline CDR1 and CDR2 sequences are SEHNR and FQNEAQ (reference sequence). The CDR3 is CASSSRGLAVEQFF. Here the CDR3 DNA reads TGTGCCAGCAGCTCCAGAGGACTAGCGGTCGAGCAGTTCTTC.

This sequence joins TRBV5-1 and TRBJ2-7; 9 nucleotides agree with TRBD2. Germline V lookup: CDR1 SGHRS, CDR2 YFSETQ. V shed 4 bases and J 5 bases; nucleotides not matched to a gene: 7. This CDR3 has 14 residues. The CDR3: CASSAGVAGDEQYF. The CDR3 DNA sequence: TGCGCCAGCAGCGCGGGGGTAGCGGGAGACGAGCAGTACTTC. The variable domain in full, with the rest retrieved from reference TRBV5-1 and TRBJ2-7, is KAGVTQTPRYLIKTRGQQVTLSCSPISGHRSVSWYQQTPGQGLQFLFEYFSETQRNKGNFPGRFSGRQFSNSRSEMNVSTLELGDSALYLCASSAGVAGDEQYFGPGTRLTVT.

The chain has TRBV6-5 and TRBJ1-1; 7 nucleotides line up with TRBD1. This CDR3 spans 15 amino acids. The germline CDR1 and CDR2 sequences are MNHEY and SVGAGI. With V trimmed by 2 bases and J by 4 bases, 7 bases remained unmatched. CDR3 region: CASSYVGGPGTEAFF. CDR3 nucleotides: TGTGCCAGCAGTTACGTAGGGGGCCCTGGCACTGAAGCTTTCTTT.

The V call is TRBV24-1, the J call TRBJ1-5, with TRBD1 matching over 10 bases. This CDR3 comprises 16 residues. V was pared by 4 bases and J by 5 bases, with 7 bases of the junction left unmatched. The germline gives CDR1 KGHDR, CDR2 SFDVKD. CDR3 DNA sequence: TGTGCCACCAGTGAGGCCGGGACAGGGGCGTATCAGCCCCAGCATTTT. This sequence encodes CATSEAGTGAYQPQHF.

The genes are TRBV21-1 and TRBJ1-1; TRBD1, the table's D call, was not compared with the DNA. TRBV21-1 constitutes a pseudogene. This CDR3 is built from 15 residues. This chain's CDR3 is CASSKGDRRNTEAFF. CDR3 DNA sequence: TGTGCCAGCAGCAAAGGAGACAGGCGGAACACTGAAGCTTTCTTT.